This TCR beta chain was recovered during a study of neurological immune-mediated disorders. One entry per CDR3 protein results from TCRdb running MiXCR on the 5' RACE reads. Here the sample spans roughly 28,000 distinct CDR3 sequences, over 3% being singletons. At least ten counts were recorded for this clonotype. Trimming cost V 5 bases and J 2 bases; bases outside gene matches: 11. This CDR3 comprises 16 residues. CDR1 is DFQATT, CDR2 SNEGSKA, per germline (reference sequence). The TCR comes from a woman aged 25 to 45 with multiple sclerosis. J is TRBJ2-3 and V is TRBV20-1; 9 bases align to TRBD2. Sequencing used PBMCs. The CDR3 protein is CSARGMLAGFTDTQYF. The CDR3 bases are TGCAGTGCTCGGGGGATGCTAGCGGGGTTCACAGATACGCAGTATTTT.